This T cell receptor beta chain was captured in a study of blood T cell repertoires in COVID-19. TCRdb keeps only in-frame clones here, not all; method: immunoSEQ multiplex PCR. Of a few hundred thousand clones listed, over 75% are singletons. V shed 3 bases and J shed 4 bases, with 10 bases lying between them. The CDR3 contains 14 residues. CDR1 is MDHEN and CDR2 is SYDVKM in the germline V gene. The sequence came from a woman aged 45-65 years with acute or convalescent COVID-19. This chain uses TRBV28 with TRBJ1-5; D gene unclear. Sequencing was done on a sample of peripheral blood. The CDR3 DNA reads as TGTGCCAGCAGTTTCCGGGGATTGAATCAGCCCCAGCATTTT. This encodes CASSFRGLNQPQHF. Filled out from reference TRBV28 and TRBJ1-5, the complete variable domain reads DVKVTQSSRYLVKRTGEKVFLECVQDMDHENMFWYRQDPGLGLRLIYFSYDVKMKEKGDIPEGYSVSREKKERFSLILESASTNQTSMYLCASSFRGLNQPQHFGDGTRLSIL.